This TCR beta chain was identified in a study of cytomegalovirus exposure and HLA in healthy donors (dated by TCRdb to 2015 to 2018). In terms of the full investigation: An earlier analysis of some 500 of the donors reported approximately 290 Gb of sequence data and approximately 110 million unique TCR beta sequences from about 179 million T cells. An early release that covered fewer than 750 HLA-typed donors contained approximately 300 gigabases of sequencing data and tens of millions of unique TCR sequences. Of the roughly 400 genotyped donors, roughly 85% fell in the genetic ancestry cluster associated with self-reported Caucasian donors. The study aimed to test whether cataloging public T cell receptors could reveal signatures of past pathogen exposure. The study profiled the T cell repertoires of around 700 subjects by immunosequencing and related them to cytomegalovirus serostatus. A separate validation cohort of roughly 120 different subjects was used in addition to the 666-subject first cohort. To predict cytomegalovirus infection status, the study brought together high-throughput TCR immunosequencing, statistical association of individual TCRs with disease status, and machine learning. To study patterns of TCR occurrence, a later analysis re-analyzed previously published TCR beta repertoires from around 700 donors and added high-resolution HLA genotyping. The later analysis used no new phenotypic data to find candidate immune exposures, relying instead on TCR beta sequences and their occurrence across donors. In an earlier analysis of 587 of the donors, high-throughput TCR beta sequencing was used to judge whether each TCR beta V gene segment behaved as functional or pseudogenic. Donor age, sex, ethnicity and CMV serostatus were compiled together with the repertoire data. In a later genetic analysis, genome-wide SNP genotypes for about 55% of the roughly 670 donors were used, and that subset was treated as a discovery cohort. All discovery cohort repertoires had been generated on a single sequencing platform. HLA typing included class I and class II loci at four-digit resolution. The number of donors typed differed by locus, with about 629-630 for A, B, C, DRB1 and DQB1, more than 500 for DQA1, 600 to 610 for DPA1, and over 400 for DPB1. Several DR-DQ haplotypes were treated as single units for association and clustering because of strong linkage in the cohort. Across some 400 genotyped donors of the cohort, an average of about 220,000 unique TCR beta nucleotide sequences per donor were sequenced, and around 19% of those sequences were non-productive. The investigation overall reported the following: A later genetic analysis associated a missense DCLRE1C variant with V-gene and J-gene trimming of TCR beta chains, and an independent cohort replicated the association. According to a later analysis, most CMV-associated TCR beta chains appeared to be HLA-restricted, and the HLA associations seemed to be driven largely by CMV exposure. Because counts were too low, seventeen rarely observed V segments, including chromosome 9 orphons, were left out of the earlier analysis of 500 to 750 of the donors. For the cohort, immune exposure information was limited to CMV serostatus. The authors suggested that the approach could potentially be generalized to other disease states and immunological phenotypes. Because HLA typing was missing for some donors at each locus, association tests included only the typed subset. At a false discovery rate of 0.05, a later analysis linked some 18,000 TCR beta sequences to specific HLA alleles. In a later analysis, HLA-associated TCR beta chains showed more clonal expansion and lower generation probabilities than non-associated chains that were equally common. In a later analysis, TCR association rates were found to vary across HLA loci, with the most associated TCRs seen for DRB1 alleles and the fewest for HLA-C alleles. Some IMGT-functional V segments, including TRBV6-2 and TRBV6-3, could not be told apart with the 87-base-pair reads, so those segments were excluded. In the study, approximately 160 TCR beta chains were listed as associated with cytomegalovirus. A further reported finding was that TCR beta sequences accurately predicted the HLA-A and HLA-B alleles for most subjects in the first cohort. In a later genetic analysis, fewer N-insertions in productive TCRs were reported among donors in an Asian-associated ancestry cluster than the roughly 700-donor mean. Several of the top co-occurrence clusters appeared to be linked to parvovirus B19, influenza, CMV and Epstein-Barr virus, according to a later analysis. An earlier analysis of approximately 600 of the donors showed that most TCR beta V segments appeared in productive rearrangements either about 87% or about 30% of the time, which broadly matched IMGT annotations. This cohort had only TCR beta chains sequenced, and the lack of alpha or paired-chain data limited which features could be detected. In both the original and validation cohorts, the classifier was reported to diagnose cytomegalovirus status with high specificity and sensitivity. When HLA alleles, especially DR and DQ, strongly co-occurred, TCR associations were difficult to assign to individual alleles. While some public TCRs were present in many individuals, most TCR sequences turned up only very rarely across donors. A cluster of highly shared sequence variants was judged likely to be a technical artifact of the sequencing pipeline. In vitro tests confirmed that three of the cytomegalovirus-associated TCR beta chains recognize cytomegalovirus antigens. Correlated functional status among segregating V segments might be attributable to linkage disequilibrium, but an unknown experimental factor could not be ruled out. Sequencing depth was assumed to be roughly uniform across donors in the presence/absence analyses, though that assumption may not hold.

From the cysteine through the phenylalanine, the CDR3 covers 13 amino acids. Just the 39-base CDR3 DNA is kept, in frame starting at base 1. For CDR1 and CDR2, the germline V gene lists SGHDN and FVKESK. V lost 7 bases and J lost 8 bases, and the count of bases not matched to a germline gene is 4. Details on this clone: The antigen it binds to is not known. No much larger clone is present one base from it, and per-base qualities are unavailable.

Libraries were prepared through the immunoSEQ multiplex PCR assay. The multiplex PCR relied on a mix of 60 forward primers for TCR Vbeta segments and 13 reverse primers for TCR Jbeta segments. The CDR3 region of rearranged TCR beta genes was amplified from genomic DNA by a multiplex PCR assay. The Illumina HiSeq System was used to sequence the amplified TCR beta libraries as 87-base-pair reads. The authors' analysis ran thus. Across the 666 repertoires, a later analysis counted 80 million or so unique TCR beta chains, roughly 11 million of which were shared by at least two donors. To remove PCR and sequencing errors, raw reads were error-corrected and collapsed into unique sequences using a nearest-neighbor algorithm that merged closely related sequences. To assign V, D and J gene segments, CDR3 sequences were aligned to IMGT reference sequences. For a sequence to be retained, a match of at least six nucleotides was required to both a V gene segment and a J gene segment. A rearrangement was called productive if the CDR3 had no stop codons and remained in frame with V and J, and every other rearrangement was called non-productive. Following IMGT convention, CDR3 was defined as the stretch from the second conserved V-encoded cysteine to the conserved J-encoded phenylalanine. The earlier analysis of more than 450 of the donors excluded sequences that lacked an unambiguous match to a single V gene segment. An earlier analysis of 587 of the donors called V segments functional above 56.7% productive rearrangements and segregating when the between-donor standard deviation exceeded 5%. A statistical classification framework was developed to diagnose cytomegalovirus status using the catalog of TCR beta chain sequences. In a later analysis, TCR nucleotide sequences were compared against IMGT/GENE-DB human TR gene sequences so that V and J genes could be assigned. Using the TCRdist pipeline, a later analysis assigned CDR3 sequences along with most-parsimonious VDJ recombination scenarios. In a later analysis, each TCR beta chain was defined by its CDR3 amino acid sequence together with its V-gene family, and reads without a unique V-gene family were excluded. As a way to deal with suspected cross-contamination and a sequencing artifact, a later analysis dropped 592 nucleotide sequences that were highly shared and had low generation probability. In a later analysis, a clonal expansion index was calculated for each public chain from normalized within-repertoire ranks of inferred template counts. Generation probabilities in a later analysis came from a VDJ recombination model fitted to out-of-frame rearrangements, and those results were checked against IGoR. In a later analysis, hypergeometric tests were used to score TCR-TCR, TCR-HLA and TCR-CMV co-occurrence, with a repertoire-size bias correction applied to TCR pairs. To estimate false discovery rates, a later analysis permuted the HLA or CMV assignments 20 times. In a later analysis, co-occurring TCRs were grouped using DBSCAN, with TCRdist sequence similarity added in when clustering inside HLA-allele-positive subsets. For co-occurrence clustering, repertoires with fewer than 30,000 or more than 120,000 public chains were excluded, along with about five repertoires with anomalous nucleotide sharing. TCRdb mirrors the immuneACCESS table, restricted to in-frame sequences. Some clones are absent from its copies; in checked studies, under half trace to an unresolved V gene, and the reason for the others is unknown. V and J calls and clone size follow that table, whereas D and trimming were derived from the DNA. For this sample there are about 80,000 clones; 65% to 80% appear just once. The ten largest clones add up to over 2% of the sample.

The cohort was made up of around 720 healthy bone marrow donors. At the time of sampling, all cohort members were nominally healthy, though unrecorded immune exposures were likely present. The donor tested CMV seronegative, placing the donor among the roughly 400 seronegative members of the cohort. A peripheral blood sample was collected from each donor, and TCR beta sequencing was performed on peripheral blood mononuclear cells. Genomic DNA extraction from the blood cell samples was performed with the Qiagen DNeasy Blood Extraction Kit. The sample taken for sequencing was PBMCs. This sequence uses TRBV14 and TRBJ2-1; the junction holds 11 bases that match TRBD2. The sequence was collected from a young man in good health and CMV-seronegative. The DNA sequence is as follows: TGTGCCAGCAACCTAGCGGGGGGTTATGAGCAGTTCTTC. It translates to CASNLAGGYEQFF.